The TCR beta chain under discussion was sequenced for a study of blood T cell repertoires in COVID-19. About the research overall: There were acute and convalescent COVID-19 samples, and they came from the United States, Italy and Spain.

In the source study's methods: The authors estimated nucleated cell counts from reference gene primer amplification. The data were produced by immunoSEQ multiplex PCR, yet TCRdb's version contains in-frame clones alone and is incomplete. That table furnishes V, J and clone size, whereas the DNA furnished D and trimming. The sample holds some 150,000 clones; about 80% are singletons and the top ten take less than 7.5%. The CDR3 runs to 13 residues. V lost 0 bases and J lost 8, with 10 bases in between. Germline V lookup: CDR1 PRHDT, CDR2 FYEKMQ (reference sequence). This clone turned up a few times. Recovery among Cohort 3 donors was established by two negative PCRs, clearance, or symptom resolution.

Specimen: PBMCs or T cells enriched from blood (not recorded which). V is TRBV13 and J is TRBJ1-1; D perhaps matches TRBD1 (5 bases). The TCR sequence derives from a woman aged 45 to 65 who had recovered from COVID-19. The CDR3 DNA follows: TGTGCCAGCAGCTTAGGCCGGCAGGGAGAAGCTTTCTTT. It translates to CASSLGRQGEAFF.